What follows describes a single TCR beta chain. What it binds is not known. TCRdb used MiXCR to reprocess the 5' RACE reads, holding one entry per CDR3 protein. The sample carries hundreds of thousands of distinct CDR3 sequences, roughly 15% recorded once. This sample was included in a study of T-cell memory formation after mild COVID-19. Study-level findings and limits: Contracting clones localized mainly to CM and EM when CD4+ and mainly to EMRA when CD8+. Several responding clones turned up in pre-infection memory, indicating that cross-reactive memory may have taken part. Clones contracting over day 15 to 85 were CD4/CD8 balanced, with later expanders leaning CD4+.

Germline loops: CDR1 SGHRS, CDR2 YFSETQ. The V gene lost 1 base and the J gene lost 3 bases, with 20 bases spanning the gap. This CDR3 comprises 18 residues. What was sequenced was PBMCs or a T cell subset sorted from them (not recorded which). This chain uses TRBV5-1 with TRBJ2-1; tentatively, D is TRBD2 (7 bases). The TCR originated in a man aged 18 to 29 who had mild COVID-19 (a few samples of this study predate the infection). Cell type and time point are not known. Here the CDR3 DNA reads TGCGCCAGCAGCTTGTTCGCGGGGGCTCCAGAGCTCTACAATGAGCAGTTCTTC. Its protein product is CASSLFAGAPELYNEQFF.